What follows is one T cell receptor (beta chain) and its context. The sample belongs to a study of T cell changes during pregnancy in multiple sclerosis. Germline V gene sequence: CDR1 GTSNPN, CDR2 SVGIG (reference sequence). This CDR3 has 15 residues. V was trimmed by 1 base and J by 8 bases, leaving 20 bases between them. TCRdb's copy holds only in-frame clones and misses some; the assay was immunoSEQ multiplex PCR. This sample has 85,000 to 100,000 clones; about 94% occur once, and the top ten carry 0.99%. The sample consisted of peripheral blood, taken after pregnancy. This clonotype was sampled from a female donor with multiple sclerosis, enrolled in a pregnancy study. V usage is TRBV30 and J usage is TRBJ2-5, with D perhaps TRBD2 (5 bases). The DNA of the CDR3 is TGTGCCTGGAGTGACGGGGAGTATTGGAAGAGAACCCAGTACTTC. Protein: CAWSDGEYWKRTQYF.